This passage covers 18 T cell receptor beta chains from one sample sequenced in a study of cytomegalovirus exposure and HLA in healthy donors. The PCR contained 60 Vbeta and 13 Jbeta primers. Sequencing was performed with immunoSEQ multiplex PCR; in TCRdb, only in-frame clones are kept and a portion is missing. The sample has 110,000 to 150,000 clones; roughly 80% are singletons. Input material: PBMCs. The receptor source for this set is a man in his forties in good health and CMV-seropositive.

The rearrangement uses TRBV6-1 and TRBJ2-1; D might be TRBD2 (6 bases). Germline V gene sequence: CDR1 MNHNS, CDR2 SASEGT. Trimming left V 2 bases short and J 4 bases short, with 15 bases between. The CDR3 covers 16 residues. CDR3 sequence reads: CASSEMNGGLYNEQFF. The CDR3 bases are TGTGCCAGCAGTGAAATGAACGGGGGACTTTACAATGAGCAGTTCTTC.

The CDR3 sequence: CASSVLGTPGEQFF. CDR3 in DNA: TGTGCCAGCAGCGTCCTCGGGACTCCCGGTGAGCAGTTCTTC. The rearrangement joins TRBV9 to TRBJ2-1; tentative D call: TRBD2 (6 bases). The CDR3 is 14 amino acids. Trimming stripped 2 bases from V and 9 bases from J, with 15 bases between. Germline assignment: CDR1 SGDLS and CDR2 YYNGEE. Complete variable domain (other parts from reference TRBV9 and TRBJ2-1): DSGVTQTPKHLITATGQRVTLRCSPRSGDLSVYWYQQSLDQGLQFLIQYYNGEERAKGNILERFSAQQFPDLHSELNLSSLELGDSALYFCASSVLGTPGEQFFGPGTRLTVL.

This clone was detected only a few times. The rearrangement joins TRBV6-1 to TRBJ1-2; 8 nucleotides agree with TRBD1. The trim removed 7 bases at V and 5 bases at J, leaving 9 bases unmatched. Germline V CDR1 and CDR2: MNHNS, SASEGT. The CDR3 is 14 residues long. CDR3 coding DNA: TGTGCCAGCAAATCAGGGGGCGCCTGGTATGGCTACACCTTC. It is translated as CASKSGGAWYGYTF.

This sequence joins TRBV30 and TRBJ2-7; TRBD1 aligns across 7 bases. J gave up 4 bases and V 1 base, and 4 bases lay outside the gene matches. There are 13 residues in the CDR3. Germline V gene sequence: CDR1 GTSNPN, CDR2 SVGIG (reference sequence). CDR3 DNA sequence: TGTGCCTGGAGTGCAGACAGGGCTTACGAGCAGTACTTC. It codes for CAWSADRAYEQYF.

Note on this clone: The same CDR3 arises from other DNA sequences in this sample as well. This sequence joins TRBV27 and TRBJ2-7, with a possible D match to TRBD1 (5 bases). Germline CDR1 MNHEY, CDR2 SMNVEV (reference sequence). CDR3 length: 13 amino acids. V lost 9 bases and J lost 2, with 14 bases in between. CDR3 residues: CASQQGRAYEQYF. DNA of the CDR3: TGTGCCAGTCAGCAGGGCAGGGCCTACGAGCAGTACTTC.

The CDR3 coding sequence is TGTGCCAGCAGCTTAGTGGGACAGGGGGCCGTTAATGAAAAACTGTTTTTT. Protein: CASSLVGQGAVNEKLFF. This rearrangement joins TRBV7-2 to TRBJ1-4; TRBD1 matches 12 bases. Losses at the gene ends were 1 base for V and 4 bases for J; bases not matched to a gene: 4. The length of the CDR3 is 17 residues. The germline gives CDR1 SGHTA, CDR2 FQGNSA.

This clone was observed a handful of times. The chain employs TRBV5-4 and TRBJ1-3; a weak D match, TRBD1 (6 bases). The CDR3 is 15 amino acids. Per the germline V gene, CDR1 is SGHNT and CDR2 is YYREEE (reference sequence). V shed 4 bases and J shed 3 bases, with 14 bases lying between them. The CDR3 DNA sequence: TGTGCCAGCAGCCCCAGACAGGACGGTGGAAACACCATATATTTT. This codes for CASSPRQDGGNTIYF. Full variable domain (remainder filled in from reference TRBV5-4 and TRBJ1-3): ETGVTQSPTHLIKTRGQQVTLRCSSQSGHNTVSWYQQALGQGPQFIFQYYREEENGRGNFPPRFSGLQFPNYSSELNVNALELDDSALYLCASSPRQDGGNTIYFGEGSWLTVV.

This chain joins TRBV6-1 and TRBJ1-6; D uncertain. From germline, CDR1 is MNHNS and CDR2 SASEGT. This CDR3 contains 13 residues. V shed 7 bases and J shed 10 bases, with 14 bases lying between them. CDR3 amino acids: CASTPQARSPLHF. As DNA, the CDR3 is TGTGCCAGCACCCCCCAGGCGCGATCACCCCTCCACTTT.

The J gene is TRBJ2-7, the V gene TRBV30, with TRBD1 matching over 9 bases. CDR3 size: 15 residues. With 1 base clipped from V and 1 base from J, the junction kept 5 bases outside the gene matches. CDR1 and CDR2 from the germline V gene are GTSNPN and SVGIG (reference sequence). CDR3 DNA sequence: TGTGCCTGGAGTGGGGGGACAGGGTCTTCCTACGAGCAGTACTTC. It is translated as CAWSGGTGSSYEQYF.

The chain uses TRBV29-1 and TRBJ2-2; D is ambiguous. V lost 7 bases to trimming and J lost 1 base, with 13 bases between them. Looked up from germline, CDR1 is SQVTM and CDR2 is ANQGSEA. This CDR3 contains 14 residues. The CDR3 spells CSAMRSQNTGELFF. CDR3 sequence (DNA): TGCAGCGCCATGAGGTCGCAGAACACCGGGGAGCTGTTTTTT.

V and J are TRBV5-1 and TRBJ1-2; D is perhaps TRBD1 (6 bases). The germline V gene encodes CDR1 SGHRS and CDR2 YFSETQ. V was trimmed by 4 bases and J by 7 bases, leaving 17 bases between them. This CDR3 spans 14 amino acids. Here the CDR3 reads CASSPQGPSGGYTF. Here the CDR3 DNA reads TGCGCCAGCAGCCCCCAGGGGCCTTCCGGTGGCTACACCTTC. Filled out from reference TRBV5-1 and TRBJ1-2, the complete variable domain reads KAGVTQTPRYLIKTRGQQVTLSCSPISGHRSVSWYQQTPGQGLQFLFEYFSETQRNKGNFPGRFSGRQFSNSRSEMNVSTLELGDSALYLCASSPQGPSGGYTFGSGTRLTVV.

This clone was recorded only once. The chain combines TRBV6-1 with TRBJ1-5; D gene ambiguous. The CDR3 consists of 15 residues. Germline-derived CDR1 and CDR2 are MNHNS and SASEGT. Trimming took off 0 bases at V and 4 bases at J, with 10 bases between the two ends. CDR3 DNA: TGTGCCAGCAGTGAAGCGCGCAGGTGGAATCAGCCCCAGCATTTT. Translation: CASSEARRWNQPQHF.

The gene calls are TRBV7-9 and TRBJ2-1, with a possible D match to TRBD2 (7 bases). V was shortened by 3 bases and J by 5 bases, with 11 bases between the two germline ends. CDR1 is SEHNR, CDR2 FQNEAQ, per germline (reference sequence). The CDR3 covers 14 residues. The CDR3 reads CASSFRGGDNEQFF. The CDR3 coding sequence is TGTGCCAGCAGCTTTAGGGGGGGAGACAATGAGCAGTTCTTC. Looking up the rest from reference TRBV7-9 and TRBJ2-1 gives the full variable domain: DTGVSQNPRHKITKRGQNVTFRCDPISEHNRLYWYRQTLGQGPEFLTYFQNEAQLEKSRLLSDRFSAERPKGSFSTLEIQRTEQGDSAMYLCASSFRGGDNEQFFGPGTRLTVL.

This CDR3 is CANRNRGANEQYF. The CDR3 DNA follows: TGTGCCAATCGGAACAGGGGCGCCAACGAGCAGTACTTC. This chain links TRBV2 with TRBJ2-7; 7 bases are a match to TRBD1. Germline V gene lookup returns CDR1 SNHLY and CDR2 FYNNEI. There are 13 residues in the CDR3. Trimming removed 10 bases from V and 5 bases from J; junction bases left unmatched: 11.

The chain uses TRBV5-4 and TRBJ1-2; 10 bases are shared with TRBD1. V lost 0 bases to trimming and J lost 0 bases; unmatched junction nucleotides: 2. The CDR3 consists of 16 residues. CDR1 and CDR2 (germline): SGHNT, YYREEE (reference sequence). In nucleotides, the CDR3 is TGTGCCAGCAGCTTGGGGACAGGGGGATCTAACTATGGCTACACCTTC. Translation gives CASSLGTGGSNYGYTF.

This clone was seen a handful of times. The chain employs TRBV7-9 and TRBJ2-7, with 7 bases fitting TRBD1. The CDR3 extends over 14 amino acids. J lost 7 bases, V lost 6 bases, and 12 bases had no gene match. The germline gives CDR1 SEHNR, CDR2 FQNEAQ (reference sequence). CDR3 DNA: TGTGCCAGCAGTTTATACGACAGGGTTCATGAGCAGTACTTC. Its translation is CASSLYDRVHEQYF. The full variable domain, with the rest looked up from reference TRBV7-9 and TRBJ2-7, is DTGVSQNPRHKITKRGQNVTFRCDPISEHNRLYWYRQTLGQGPEFLTYFQNEAQLEKSRLLSDRFSAERPKGSFSTLEIQRTEQGDSAMYLCASSLYDRVHEQYFGPGTRLTVT.

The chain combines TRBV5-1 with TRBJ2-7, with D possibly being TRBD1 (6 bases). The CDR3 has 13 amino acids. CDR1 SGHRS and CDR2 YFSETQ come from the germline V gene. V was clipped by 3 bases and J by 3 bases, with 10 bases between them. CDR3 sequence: CASSSRQDYEQYF. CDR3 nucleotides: TGCGCCAGCAGCTCAAGACAGGACTACGAGCAGTACTTC.

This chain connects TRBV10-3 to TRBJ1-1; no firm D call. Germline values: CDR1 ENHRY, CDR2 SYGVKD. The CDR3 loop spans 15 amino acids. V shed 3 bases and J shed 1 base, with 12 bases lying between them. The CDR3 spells CAISDLGRKNTEAFF. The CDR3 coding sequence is TGTGCCATCAGTGATCTGGGCAGGAAGAACACTGAAGCTTTCTTT.